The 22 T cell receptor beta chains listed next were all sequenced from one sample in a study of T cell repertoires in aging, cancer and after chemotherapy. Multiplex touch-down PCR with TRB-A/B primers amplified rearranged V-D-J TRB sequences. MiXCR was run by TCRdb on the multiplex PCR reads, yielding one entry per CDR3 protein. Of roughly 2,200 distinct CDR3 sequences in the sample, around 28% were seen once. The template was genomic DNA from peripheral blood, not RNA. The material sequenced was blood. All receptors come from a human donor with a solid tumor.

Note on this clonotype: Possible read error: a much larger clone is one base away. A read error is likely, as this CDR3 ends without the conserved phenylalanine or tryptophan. The CDR3 protein is CASSPGQGSYNEQFL. The DNA for the CDR3 is TGTGCCAGCAGCCCCGGGCAGGGCTCCTACAATGAGCAGTTCTTA. The rearrangement links TRBV6-2 or TRBV6-3 to TRBJ2-1; D is perhaps TRBD1 (5 bases). This CDR3 spans 15 amino acids. V gave up 6 bases and J gave up 0 bases, with 12 bases separating them. Germline V gives CDR1 MNHEY, CDR2 SVGEGT.

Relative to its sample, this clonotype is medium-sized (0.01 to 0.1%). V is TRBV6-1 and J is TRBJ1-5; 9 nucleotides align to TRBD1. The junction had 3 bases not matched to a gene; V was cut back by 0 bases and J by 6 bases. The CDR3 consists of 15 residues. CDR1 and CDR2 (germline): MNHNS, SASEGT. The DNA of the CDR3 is TGTGCCAGCAGTGAAGCCACAGGGGGCGGTCAGCCCCAGCATTTT. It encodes CASSEATGGGQPQHF.

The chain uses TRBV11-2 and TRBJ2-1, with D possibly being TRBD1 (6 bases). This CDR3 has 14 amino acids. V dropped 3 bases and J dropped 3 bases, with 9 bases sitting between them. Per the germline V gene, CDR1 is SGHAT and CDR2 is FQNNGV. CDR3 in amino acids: CASSLTGFYNEQFF. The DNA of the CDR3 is TGTGCCAGCAGCTTGACAGGCTTCTACAATGAGCAGTTCTTC.

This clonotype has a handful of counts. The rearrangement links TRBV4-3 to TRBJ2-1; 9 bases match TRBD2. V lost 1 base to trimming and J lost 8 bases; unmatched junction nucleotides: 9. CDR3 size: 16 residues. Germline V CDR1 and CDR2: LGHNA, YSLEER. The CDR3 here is CASSQAWAGGFDEQFF. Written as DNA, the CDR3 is TGCGCCAGCAGCCAAGCCTGGGCGGGGGGGTTCGATGAGCAGTTCTTC.

CDR3 DNA: TGTGCCAGCAGCCAAGATGTGGGGGCAGTCACTGAAGCTTTCTTT. Protein: CASSQDVGAVTEAFF. This rearrangement joins TRBV4-2 to TRBJ1-1, with D perhaps TRBD1 (6 bases). V dropped 0 bases and J dropped 4 bases, with 12 bases sitting between them. The CDR3 totals 15 residues. CDR1 is LGHNA, CDR2 YNFKEQ, per germline.

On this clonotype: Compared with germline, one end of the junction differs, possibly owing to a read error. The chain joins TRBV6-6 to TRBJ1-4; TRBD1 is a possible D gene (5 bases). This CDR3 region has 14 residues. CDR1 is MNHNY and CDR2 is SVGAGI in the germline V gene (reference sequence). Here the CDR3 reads CASSYGATNKKLFF. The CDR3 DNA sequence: TGTGCCAGCAGTTATGGGGCAACTAATAAAAAACTGTTTTTT.

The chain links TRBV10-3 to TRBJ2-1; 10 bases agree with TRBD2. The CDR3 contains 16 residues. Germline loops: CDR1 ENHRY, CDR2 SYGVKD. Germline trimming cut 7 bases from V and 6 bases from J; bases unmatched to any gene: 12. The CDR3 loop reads CAITGASGSGGNEQFF. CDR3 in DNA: TGTGCCATCACAGGGGCTAGCGGGAGTGGAGGCAATGAGCAGTTCTTC.

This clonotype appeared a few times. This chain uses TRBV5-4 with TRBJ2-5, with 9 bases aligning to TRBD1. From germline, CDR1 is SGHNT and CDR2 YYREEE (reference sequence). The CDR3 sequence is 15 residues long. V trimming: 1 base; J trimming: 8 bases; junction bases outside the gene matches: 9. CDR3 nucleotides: TGTGCCAGCAGCTTGATGGTGGACAGGGGTTTAACCCAGTACTTC. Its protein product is CASSLMVDRGLTQYF.

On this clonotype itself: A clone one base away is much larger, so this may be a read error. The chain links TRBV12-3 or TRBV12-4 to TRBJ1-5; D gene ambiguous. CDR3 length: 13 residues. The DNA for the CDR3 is TGTGCCAGAAGTTTTTCGCGCAATCAGCCCCAGCATTTT. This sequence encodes CARSFSRNQPQHF.

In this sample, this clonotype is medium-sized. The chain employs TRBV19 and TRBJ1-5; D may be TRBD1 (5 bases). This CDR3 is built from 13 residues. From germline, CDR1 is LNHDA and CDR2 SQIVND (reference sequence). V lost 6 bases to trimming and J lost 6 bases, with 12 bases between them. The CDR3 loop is CASRAREGQPQHF. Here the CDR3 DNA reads TGTGCCAGTAGGGCCAGGGAAGGTCAGCCCCAGCATTTT.

The chain's CDR3 is CASSPVAGTKETQYF. The DNA of the CDR3 is TGTGCCAGCTCACCCGTAGCGGGGACGAAAGAGACCCAGTACTTC. The rearrangement joins TRBV18 to TRBJ2-5, with TRBD2 matching over 8 bases. Germline V gene data show CDR1 as KGHSH and CDR2 as LQKENI. With 3 bases clipped from V and 3 bases from J, the junction kept 6 bases outside the gene matches. The length of the CDR3 is 15 residues.

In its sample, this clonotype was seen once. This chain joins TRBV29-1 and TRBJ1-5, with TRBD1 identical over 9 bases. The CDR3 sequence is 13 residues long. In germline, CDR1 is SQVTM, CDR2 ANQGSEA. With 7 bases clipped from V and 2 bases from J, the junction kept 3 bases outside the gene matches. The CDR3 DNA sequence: TGCAGCGCCAGGACAGGGGGCAATCAGCCCCAGCATTTT. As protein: CSARTGGNQPQHF.

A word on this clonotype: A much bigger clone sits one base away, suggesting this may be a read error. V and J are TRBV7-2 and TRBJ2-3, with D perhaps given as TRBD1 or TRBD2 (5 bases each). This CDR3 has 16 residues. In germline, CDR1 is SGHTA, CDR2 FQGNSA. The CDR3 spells CACSFGGRASTDTQYF. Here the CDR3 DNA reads TGTGCCTGCAGCTTTGGGGGTCGTGCTAGCACAGATACGCAGTATTTT.

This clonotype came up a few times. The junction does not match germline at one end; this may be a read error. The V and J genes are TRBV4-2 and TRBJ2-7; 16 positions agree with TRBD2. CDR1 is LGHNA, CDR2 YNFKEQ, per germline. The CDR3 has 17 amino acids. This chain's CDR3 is CASSQPGTSGGVYEQYF. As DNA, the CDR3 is TGCGCCAGCAGCCAGCCCGGGACTAGCGGGGGGGTCTACGAGCAGTACTTC.

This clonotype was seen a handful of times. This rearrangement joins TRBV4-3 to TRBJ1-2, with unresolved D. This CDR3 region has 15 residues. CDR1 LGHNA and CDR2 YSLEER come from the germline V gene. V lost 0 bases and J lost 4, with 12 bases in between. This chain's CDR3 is CASSQEIGQPYGYTF. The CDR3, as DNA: TGCGCCAGCAGCCAAGAAATCGGGCAGCCCTATGGCTACACCTTC.

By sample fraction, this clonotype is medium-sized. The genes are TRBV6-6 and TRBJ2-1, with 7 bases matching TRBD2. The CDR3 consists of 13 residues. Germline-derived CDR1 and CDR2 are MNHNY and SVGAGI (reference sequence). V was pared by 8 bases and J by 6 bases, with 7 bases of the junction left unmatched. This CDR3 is CASGRGEANEQFF. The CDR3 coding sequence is TGTGCCAGCGGACGGGGGGAAGCCAATGAGCAGTTCTTC.

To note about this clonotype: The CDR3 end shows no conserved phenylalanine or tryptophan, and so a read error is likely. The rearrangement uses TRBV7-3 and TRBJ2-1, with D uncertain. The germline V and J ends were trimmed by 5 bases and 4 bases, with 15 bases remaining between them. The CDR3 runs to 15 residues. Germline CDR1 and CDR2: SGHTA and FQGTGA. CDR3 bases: TGTGCCAGCAGCCTTTCTACTCTTGGGTACAATGAGCAGTTCTTA. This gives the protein CASSLSTLGYNEQFL.

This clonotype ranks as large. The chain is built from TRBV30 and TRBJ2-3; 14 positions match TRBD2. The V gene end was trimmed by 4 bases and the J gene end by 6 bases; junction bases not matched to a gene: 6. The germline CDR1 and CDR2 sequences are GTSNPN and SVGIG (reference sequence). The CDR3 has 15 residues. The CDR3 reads CAWKPGLAGVDTQYF. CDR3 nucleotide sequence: TGTGCCTGGAAGCCGGGACTAGCGGGAGTTGATACGCAGTATTTT.

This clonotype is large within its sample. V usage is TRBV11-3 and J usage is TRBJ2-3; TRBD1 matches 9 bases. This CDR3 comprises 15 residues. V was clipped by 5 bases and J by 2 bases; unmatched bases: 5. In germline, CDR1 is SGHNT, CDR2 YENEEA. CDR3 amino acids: CASSLGQGTTDTQYF. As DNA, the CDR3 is TGTGCCAGCAGCCTGGGACAGGGAACCACAGATACGCAGTATTTT.

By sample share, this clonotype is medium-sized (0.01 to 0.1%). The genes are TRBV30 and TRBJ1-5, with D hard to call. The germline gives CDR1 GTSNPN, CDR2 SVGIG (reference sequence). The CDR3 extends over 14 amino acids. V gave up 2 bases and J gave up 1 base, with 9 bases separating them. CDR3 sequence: CAWSRTESNQPQHF. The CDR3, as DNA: TGTGCCTGGAGTAGGACGGAAAGCAATCAGCCCCAGCATTTT. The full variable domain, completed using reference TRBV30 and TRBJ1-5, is SQTIHQWPATLVQPVGSPLSLECTVEGTSNPNLYWYRQAAGRGLQLLFYSVGIGQISSEVPQNLSASRPQDRQFILSSKKLLLSDSGFYLCAWSRTESNQPQHFGDGTRLSIL.

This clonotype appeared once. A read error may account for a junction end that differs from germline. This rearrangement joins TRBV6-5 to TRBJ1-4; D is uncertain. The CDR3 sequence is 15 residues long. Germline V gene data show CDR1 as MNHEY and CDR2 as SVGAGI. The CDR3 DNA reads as TGTGCCAGCAGGCCCCCGACGGGTCGTAATAAAAAACTGTTTTTT. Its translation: CASRPPTGRNKKLFF.

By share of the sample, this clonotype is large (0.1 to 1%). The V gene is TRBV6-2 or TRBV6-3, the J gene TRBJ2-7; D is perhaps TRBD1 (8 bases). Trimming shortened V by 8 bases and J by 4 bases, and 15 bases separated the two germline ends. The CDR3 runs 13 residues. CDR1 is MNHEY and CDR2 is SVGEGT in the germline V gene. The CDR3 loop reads CASRLQGGYEQYF. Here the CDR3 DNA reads TGTGCCAGCCGACTACAGGGGGGGTACGAGCAGTACTTC.